The 21 T cell receptor beta chains in this list originate from one sample, sequenced in a study of identifying expanded T cells in peripheral blood. Profiled with immunoSEQ multiplex PCR; TCRdb holds only in-frame clones, not every one. The table has some 120,000 clones, around 84% seen once. Sequences were obtained from blood. The receptors originated from a person aged 18 to 69 in good health.

The chain employs TRBV11-2 and TRBJ2-7; no definite D call. The CDR3 has 15 residues. Trimming pared 5 bases from V and 0 bases from J, leaving 14 bases between. CDR1 is SGHAT and CDR2 is FQNNGV in the germline V gene. DNA of the CDR3: TGTGCCAGCAGCACTCCCTTCAGCCACTCCTACGAGCAGTACTTC. As protein: CASSTPFSHSYEQYF.

The chain recombines TRBV2 with TRBJ2-2; D remains ambiguous. Germline V CDR1 and CDR2: SNHLY, FYNNEI. V dropped 6 bases and J dropped 2 bases, with 13 bases sitting between them. CDR3 length: 15 amino acids. This CDR3 is CASRGPSPNTGELFF. In DNA form, the CDR3 reads TGTGCCAGCAGGGGCCCGTCACCCAACACCGGGGAGCTGTTTTTT.

This chain connects TRBV29-1 to TRBJ2-7; TRBD2 is a possible D gene (6 bases). The V and J ends lost 5 bases and 0 bases respectively, with 14 bases between them. This CDR3 is built from 14 residues. The germline V gene encodes CDR1 SQVTM and CDR2 ANQGSEA. CDR3 region: CSVSFGGVSYEQYF. DNA for the CDR3: TGCAGCGTTTCATTCGGAGGGGTCTCCTACGAGCAGTACTTC.

This chain uses TRBV15 with TRBJ1-1; 7 bases agree with TRBD1. Germline CDR1 is LNHNV and CDR2 is YYDKDF (reference sequence). The CDR3 spans 15 residues. V lost 0 bases to trimming and J lost 10 bases; unmatched junction nucleotides: 11. The CDR3 sequence is CATSRDNRGLDVAFF. CDR3 nucleotides: TGTGCCACCAGCAGAGATAACAGGGGCCTGGACGTAGCTTTCTTT. Drawing the rest from reference TRBV15 and TRBJ1-1, the complete variable domain is DAMVIQNPRYQVTQFGKPVTLSCSQTLNHNVMYWYQQKSSQAPKLLFHYYDKDFNNEADTPDNFQSRRPNTSFCFLDIRSPGLGDTAMYLCATSRDNRGLDVAFFGQGTRLTVV.

V gene TRBV30 combines with J gene TRBJ2-5; TRBD2 is a possible D gene (6 bases). The CDR3 extends over 12 amino acids. CDR1 GTSNPN and CDR2 SVGIG come from the germline V gene (reference sequence). Trimming removed 0 bases at V and 8 bases at J, with 10 bases between. The CDR3 here is CAWSVTAGTQYF. CDR3 DNA sequence: TGTGCCTGGAGTGTCACAGCGGGTACCCAGTACTTC. The full variable domain, with the rest looked up from reference TRBV30 and TRBJ2-5, is SQTIHQWPATLVQPVGSPLSLECTVEGTSNPNLYWYRQAAGRGLQLLFYSVGIGQISSEVPQNLSASRPQDRQFILSSKKLLLSDSGFYLCAWSVTAGTQYFGPGTRLLVL.

The chain links TRBV28 to TRBJ1-2; the D is unclear. Germline values: CDR1 MDHEN, CDR2 SYDVKM. CDR3 length: 18 amino acids. The V and J ends lost 5 bases and 4 bases respectively, with 26 bases between them. CDR3 amino acids: CASSPNNPLDGGSYGYTF. CDR3 DNA: TGTGCCAGCAGTCCCAATAACCCCCTGGACGGAGGGAGCTATGGCTACACCTTC.

The V gene is TRBV4-1, the J gene TRBJ1-1; D gene unclear. The V and J ends lost 0 bases and 8 bases respectively, with 16 bases between them. The length of the CDR3 is 15 residues. Germline V CDR1 and CDR2: MGHRA, YSYEKL. The CDR3 DNA reads TGCGCCAGCAGCCAAGATGATAGGCAGGCGCCCGAAGCTTTCTTT. Amino acid sequence: CASSQDDRQAPEAFF.

This clone is a singleton in its sample. The chain is built from TRBV4-1 and TRBJ1-1, with D maybe TRBD1 (5 bases). The germline V and J ends were trimmed by 4 bases and 4 bases, with 13 bases remaining between them. The CDR3 has 14 residues. Germline loops: CDR1 MGHRA, CDR2 YSYEKL. This chain's CDR3 is CASSPGRGFTEAFF. The CDR3 nucleotides are TGCGCCAGCAGCCCTGGAAGGGGTTTCACTGAAGCTTTCTTT.

This chain uses TRBV18 with TRBJ1-5; 9 nucleotides match TRBD1. CDR1 KGHSH and CDR2 LQKENI come from the germline V gene. This CDR3 spans 16 amino acids. The trim removed 4 bases at V and 3 bases at J, leaving 7 bases unmatched. The chain's CDR3 is CASSRDRDNANQPQHF. The CDR3 DNA sequence: TGTGCCAGCTCACGGGACAGGGACAATGCCAATCAGCCCCAGCATTTT. Filled out from reference TRBV18 and TRBJ1-5, the complete variable domain reads NAGVMQNPRHLVRRRGQEARLRCSPMKGHSHVYWYRQLPEEGLKFMVYLQKENIIDESGMPKERFSAEFPKEGPSILRIQQVVRGDSAAYFCASSRDRDNANQPQHFGDGTRLSIL.

The chain couples TRBV5-4 to TRBJ2-2; TRBD2 aligns across 9 bases. The junction had 15 bases not matched to a gene; V was cut back by 4 bases and J by 5 bases. The CDR3 is 18 residues long. CDR1 SGHNT and CDR2 YYREEE come from the germline V gene (reference sequence). DNA of the CDR3: TGTGCCAGCAGCCCGGCCCTCTCAGCGGGGGGTAGAACCGGGGAGCTGTTTTTT. It codes for CASSPALSAGGRTGELFF.

This clone turned up a few times. The V gene is TRBV6-1, the J gene TRBJ1-2; TRBD1 is a possible D gene (6 bases). Trimming stripped 4 bases from V and 0 bases from J, with 15 bases between. The V gene's germline CDR1 is MNHNS and CDR2 SASEGT. The CDR3 covers 16 residues. CDR3 coding DNA: TGTGCCAGCAGTGTCATTGACAGGATGGCTAACTATGGCTACACCTTC. As protein: CASSVIDRMANYGYTF.

With respect to this clone: Within the sample, other DNA sequences also encode this same CDR3. This chain connects TRBV30 to TRBJ2-7; no definite D call. Germline V lookup: CDR1 GTSNPN, CDR2 SVGIG (reference sequence). V lost 0 bases and J 3 bases, leaving 6 bases between the germline ends. The CDR3 has 12 amino acids. CDR3 sequence reads: CAWSVRNYEQYF. CDR3 coding DNA: TGTGCCTGGAGTGTACGCAACTACGAGCAGTACTTC.

CDR3 bases: TGCGCCAGCAGCCAAGATCCCCAAAGCGTCGGGGAGCTGTTTTTT. Its protein product is CASSQDPQSVGELFF. The chain couples TRBV4-3 to TRBJ2-2; D is uncertain. The CDR3 runs 15 residues. The V gene lost 0 bases and the J gene lost 7 bases, with 12 bases spanning the gap. Germline-derived CDR1 and CDR2 are LGHNA and YSLEER.

This clone is a singleton in its sample. The V and J genes are TRBV11-2 and TRBJ2-7; D perhaps matches TRBD2 (7 bases). The V and J ends lost 4 bases and 0 bases respectively, with 16 bases between them. Germline V gene lookup returns CDR1 SGHAT and CDR2 FQNNGV. This CDR3 is built from 16 residues. The CDR3 loop is CASSSLAGAPSYEQYF. The CDR3 bases are TGTGCCAGCAGCTCCCTCGCGGGGGCTCCCTCCTACGAGCAGTACTTC.

The chain links TRBV19 to TRBJ1-1, with D maybe TRBD1 (6 bases). Germline values: CDR1 LNHDA, CDR2 SQIVND (reference sequence). Trimming took 4 bases from V and 4 from J, leaving 25 bases between them. The CDR3 runs to 18 residues. The CDR3 bases are TGTGCCAGTAGTACCCTATGGACAGCCGGACTTTTAAGCACTGAAGCTTTCTTT. Its protein product is CASSTLWTAGLLSTEAFF.

The chain links TRBV6-5 to TRBJ2-7; D possibly matches TRBD1 or TRBD2 (5 bases each). Germline V gene lookup returns CDR1 MNHEY and CDR2 SVGAGI. The V end was cut by 5 bases, the J end by 6 bases, with 11 bases between. This CDR3 is built from 12 residues. The CDR3 is CASSKTRGEQYF. In nucleotides, the CDR3 is TGTGCCAGCAGTAAAACTAGGGGCGAGCAGTACTTC.

The chain joins TRBV4-3 to TRBJ2-1; tentative D call: TRBD2 (7 bases). Germline V CDR1 and CDR2: LGHNA, YSLEER. The CDR3 contains 13 residues. Trimming removed 1 base from V and 13 bases from J, with 14 bases in between. Here the CDR3 DNA reads TGCGCCAGCAGCCAAGGGGGAGGGGGACTTCAGTTCTTC. It codes for CASSQGGGGLQFF.

This clone was seen once. The chain recombines TRBV7-9 with TRBJ2-1, with D possibly being TRBD2 (5 bases). This CDR3 spans 14 amino acids. The germline V gene has CDR1 SEHNR and CDR2 FQNEAQ (reference sequence). The germline V and J ends were trimmed by 1 base and 11 bases, with 15 bases remaining between them. The CDR3 sequence is CASSLDALGGKQFF. CDR3 nucleotide sequence: TGTGCCAGCAGCTTAGACGCCCTCGGAGGAAAGCAGTTCTTC. The whole variable domain, remainder taken from reference TRBV7-9 and TRBJ2-1, is DTGVSQNPRHKITKRGQNVTFRCDPISEHNRLYWYRQTLGQGPEFLTYFQNEAQLEKSRLLSDRFSAERPKGSFSTLEIQRTEQGDSAMYLCASSLDALGGKQFFGPGTRLTVL.

The J gene is TRBJ2-7, the V gene TRBV7-9, with D possibly TRBD2 on 5 matching bases. The length of the CDR3 is 14 residues. The germline V gene has CDR1 SEHNR and CDR2 FQNEAQ (reference sequence). The V gene lost 1 base and the J gene lost 0 bases, with 7 bases spanning the gap. The CDR3 coding sequence is TGTGCCAGCAGCTTAGTGGGAGACTCCTACGAGCAGTACTTC. Translated, it gives CASSLVGDSYEQYF.

This clone has only a few counts. The J gene is TRBJ1-4, the V gene TRBV14; a possible D gene is TRBD1 (6 bases). The CDR3 length is 15 residues. The V end lost 3 bases, the J end lost 8 bases, and 16 bases lay between the germline ends. CDR1 is SGHDN and CDR2 is FVKESK in the germline V gene. The chain's CDR3 is CASSHRQGPEEKLFF. The CDR3 coding sequence is TGTGCCAGCAGCCATCGTCAGGGGCCGGAGGAAAAACTGTTTTTT.

V and J are TRBV7-2 and TRBJ2-7, with TRBD2 matching over 7 bases. The germline gives CDR1 SGHTA, CDR2 FQGNSA. V lost 4 bases, J lost 5 bases, and 8 bases stayed unmatched. This CDR3 has 14 residues. CDR3 coding DNA: TGTGCCAGCAGCTCCCCCTTTGCGGGGGACGAGCAGTACTTC. Amino acid sequence: CASSSPFAGDEQYF.